The present TCR beta chain was sequenced within a study of blood T cells in healthy people across ages. As for the study in general: In model experiments, template switching was able to capture about one barcoded beta molecule for every two T cells that were present.

The second PCR ran about 6 to 11 cycles with a sample-barcoded 5' primer and J-beta primers. TCRdb analysed the 5' RACE reads with MiXCR anew, one entry per CDR3 protein. The data show about 800,000 distinct CDR3 sequences, 55% to 75% seen once. With regard to this clonotype: Its antigen is undetermined.

Whole-study results and caveats: Age brought a roughly linear fall in TCR beta diversity measured per million T cells.

Germline V gene data show CDR1 as SGHRS and CDR2 as YFSETQ. CDR3 size: 14 residues. Trimming shortened V by 2 bases and J by 4 bases, and 11 bases separated the two germline ends. Sequencing was carried out using blood. The chain carries TRBV5-1 and TRBJ2-3; D might be TRBD1 (6 bases). The clonotype was recovered from a man aged 30 to 45 in good health. In nucleotides, the CDR3 is TGCGCCAGCAGCTTACAGGGTGTGGCAGATACGCAGTATTTT. Its translation is CASSLQGVADTQYF.